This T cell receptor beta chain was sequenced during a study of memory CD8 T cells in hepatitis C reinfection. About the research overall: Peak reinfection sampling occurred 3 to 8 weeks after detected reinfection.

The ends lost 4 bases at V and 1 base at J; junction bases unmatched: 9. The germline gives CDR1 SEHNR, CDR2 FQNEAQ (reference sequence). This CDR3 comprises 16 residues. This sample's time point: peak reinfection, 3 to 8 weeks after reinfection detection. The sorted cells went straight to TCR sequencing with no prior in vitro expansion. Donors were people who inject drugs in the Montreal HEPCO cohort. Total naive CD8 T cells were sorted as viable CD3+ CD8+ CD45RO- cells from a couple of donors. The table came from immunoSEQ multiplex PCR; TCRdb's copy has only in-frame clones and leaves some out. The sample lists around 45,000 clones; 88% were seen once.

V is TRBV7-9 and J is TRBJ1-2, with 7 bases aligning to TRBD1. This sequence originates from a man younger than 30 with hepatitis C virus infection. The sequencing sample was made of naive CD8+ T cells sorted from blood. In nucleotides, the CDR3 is TGTGCCAGCAGCTCCTCTACGGGGGACAGTAACTATGGCTACACCTTC. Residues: CASSSSTGDSNYGYTF.